The 10 T cell receptor beta chains listed next were all sequenced from one sample in a study of multiple sclerosis patients with progressive multifocal leukoencephalopathy. Time point specified: before natalizumab initiation. Using immunoSEQ multiplex PCR, the repertoire was profiled, and TCRdb retains in-frame clones only, with some absent. The sample carries approximately 27,000 clones, approximately 90% recorded once. Material: PBMCs. The receptor set was obtained from a human donor with multiple sclerosis.

The chain uses TRBV6-5 and TRBJ2-7; TRBD1 aligns across 9 bases. V lost 2 bases and J lost 2; bases outside the gene matches: 4. The CDR3 is 15 amino acids. Per germline, CDR1 MNHEY and CDR2 SVGAGI. Here the CDR3 DNA reads TGTGCCAGCAGTTACGGGGGACAGGGCACCTACGAGCAGTACTTC. As protein: CASSYGGQGTYEQYF.

The CDR3 protein is CASSFGTGREKLFF. The CDR3 DNA reads as TGTGCCAGCAGTTTTGGGACAGGGAGGGAAAAACTGTTTTTT. The V call is TRBV6-6, the J call TRBJ1-4, with TRBD1 matching over 9 bases. The CDR3 runs to 14 residues. In germline, CDR1 is MNHNY, CDR2 SVGAGI (reference sequence). Unmatched junction bases numbered 5, after V lost 4 bases and J lost 8 bases.

The rearrangement links TRBV7-9 to TRBJ1-4; possibly TRBD1 for D (6 bases). CDR1 and CDR2 from the germline V gene are SEHNR and FQNEAQ (reference sequence). The V end lost 1 base, the J end lost 10 bases, and 19 bases lay between the germline ends. The CDR3 runs to 16 residues. CDR3 DNA sequence: TGTGCCAGCAGCTTAGTTTGGGACATCGGGGATGGAAAACTGTTTTTT. This translates into CASSLVWDIGDGKLFF.

The chain uses TRBV5-8 and TRBJ2-5; D is ambiguous. This CDR3 spans 13 amino acids. CDR1 is SGHTS, CDR2 YDEGEE, per germline. Trimming removed 0 bases at V and 3 bases at J, with 6 bases between. CDR3 loop: CASSLVREETQYF. CDR3 coding DNA: TGTGCCAGCAGCTTGGTTCGGGAAGAGACCCAGTACTTC.

The chain combines TRBV4-1 with TRBJ1-1; D may be TRBD1 (6 bases). Germline V lookup: CDR1 MGHRA, CDR2 YSYEKL. V was shortened by 2 bases and J by 6 bases, with 19 bases between the two germline ends. The CDR3 totals 16 residues. The CDR3 here is CASSQNLAGTPSEAFF. DNA of the CDR3: TGCGCCAGCAGCCAAAATCTGGCCGGGACACCGTCTGAAGCTTTCTTT.

CDR3 region: CASSLLGVGYEQYF. The CDR3, as DNA: TGTGCCAGCAGCTTGTTGGGGGTGGGCTACGAGCAGTACTTC. V is TRBV7-8 and J is TRBJ2-7, with D perhaps matching TRBD1 or TRBD2 (5 bases each). The V end lost 3 bases, the J end lost 3 bases, and 12 bases lay between the germline ends. The CDR3 spans 14 residues. The germline V gene encodes CDR1 SGHVS and CDR2 FQNEAQ.

This chain uses TRBV6-1 with TRBJ2-7, with 10 bases fitting TRBD2. V gave up 7 bases and J gave up 5 bases; unmatched junction bases: 11. The length of the CDR3 is 15 residues. CDR1 is MNHNS, CDR2 SASEGT, per germline. The CDR3 DNA reads TGTGCCAGCAAGTTAGCGGGGGGCCCGCCCAACGAGCAGTACTTC. This gives the protein CASKLAGGPPNEQYF.

DNA of the CDR3: TGTGCCAGCAGTTTGTCAGGGCGGCAGCCCCAGCATTTT. Protein product: CASSLSGRQPQHF. The rearrangement joins TRBV27 to TRBJ1-5; TRBD1 is a possible D gene (5 bases). Trimming pared 3 bases from V and 7 bases from J, leaving 10 bases between. Per germline, CDR1 MNHEY and CDR2 SMNVEV (reference sequence). CDR3 length: 13 residues.

The J gene is TRBJ2-2, the V gene TRBV11-3; a possible D gene is TRBD1 (6 bases). Between the trimmed V and J ends, which lost 1 base and 1 base, there was a span of 13 bases. Germline lookup yields CDR1 SGHNT and CDR2 YENEEA. The CDR3 consists of 17 residues. CDR3 bases: TGTGCCAGCAGCTTAGGGCAGGGCAGGGGGAACACCGGGGAGCTGTTTTTT. It specifies CASSLGQGRGNTGELFF.

The chain links TRBV15 to TRBJ1-1; 7 bases match TRBD1. This CDR3 comprises 16 residues. Germline CDR1 is LNHNV and CDR2 is YYDKDF (reference sequence). Unmatched junction bases numbered 6, after V lost 1 base and J lost 1 base. The CDR3 DNA follows: TGTGCCACCAGCAGAGTCAGACAGGGACCGAACACTGAAGCTTTCTTT. Its translation: CATSRVRQGPNTEAFF.